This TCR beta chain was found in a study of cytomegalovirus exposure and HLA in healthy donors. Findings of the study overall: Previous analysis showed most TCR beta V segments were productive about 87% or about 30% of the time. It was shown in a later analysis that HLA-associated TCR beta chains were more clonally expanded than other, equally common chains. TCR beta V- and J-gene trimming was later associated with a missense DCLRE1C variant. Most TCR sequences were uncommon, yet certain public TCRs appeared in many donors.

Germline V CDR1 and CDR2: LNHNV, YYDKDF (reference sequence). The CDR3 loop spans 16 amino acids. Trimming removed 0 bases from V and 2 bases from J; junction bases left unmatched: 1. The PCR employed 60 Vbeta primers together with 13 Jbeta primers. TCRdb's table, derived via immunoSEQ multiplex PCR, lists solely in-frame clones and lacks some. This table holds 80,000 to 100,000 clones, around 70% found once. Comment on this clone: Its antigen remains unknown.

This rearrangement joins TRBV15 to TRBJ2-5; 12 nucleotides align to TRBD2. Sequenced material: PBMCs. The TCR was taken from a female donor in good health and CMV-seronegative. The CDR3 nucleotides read TGTGCCACCAGCAGAGATGGACTAGCGGGGCAAGAGACCCAGTACTTC. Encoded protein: CATSRDGLAGQETQYF.